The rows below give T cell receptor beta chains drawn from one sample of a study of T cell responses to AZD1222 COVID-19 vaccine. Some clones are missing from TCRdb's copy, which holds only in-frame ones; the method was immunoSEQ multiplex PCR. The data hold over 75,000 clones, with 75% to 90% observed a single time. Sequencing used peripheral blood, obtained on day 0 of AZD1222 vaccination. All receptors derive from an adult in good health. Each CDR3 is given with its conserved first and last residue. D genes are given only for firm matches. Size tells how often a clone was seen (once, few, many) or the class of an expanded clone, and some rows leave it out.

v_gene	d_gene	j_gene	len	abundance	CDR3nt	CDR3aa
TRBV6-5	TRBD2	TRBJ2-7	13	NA	TGTGCCAGCCAGCGGGGAAAGGCCTACGAGCAGTACTTC	CASQRGKAYEQYF
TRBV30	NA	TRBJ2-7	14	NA	TGTGCCTACCGGAAACGGGAAGGTCTATACGAGCAGTACTTC	CAYRKREGLYEQYF
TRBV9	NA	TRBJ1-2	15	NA	TGTGCCAGCAGCGTAGTGCCGACAGAGCCGGATGGCTACACCTTC	CASSVVPTEPDGYTF
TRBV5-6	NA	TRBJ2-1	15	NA	TGTGCCACCTCGGAACAGGGAGGATCCTACAATGAGCAGTTCTTC	CATSEQGGSYNEQFF
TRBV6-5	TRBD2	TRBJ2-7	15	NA	TGTGCCAGCAGCCCGACTAGCGGGAGGGCGTACGAGCAGTACTTC	CASSPTSGRAYEQYF
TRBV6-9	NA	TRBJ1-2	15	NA	TGTGCCAGCAGTATTTATTCTTGGACCTTCCGTGGCTACACCTTC	CASSIYSWTFRGYTF
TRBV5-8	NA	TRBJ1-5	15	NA	TGTGCCAGCAGCTTGGACGGCCGGGGCAATCAGCCCCAGCATTTT	CASSLDGRGNQPQHF
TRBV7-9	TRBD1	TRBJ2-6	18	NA	TGTGCCAGCAGCCTTTGGGACAGGCTCCCCTCTGGGGCCAACGTCCTGACTTTC	CASSLWDRLPSGANVLTF
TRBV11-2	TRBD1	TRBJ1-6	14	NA	TGTGCCAGCAGCGACAGGGACCCTAATTCACCCCTCCACTTT	CASSDRDPNSPLHF
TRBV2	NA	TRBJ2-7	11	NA	TGTGCCAGCAGTGTGTCTGGCGAGCAGTACTTC	CASSVSGEQYF
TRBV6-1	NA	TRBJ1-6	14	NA	TGTGCCAGCAGTGAAGTTGGCTCAATTTCACCCCTCCACTTT	CASSEVGSISPLHF
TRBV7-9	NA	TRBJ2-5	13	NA	TGTGCCAGCAGCTTAAACGCGGAAGAGACCCAGTACTTC	CASSLNAEETQYF
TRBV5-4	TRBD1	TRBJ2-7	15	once	TGTGCCAGCAGCTCGCCGGGACAGGGAAGGTACGAGCAGTACTTC	CASSSPGQGRYEQYF
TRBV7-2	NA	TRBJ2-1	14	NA	TGTGCCAGCAGCTTAGTTCGCGGGACGGGTGAGCAGTTCTTC	CASSLVRGTGEQFF